These 14 T cell receptor beta chains originate from one sample sequenced in a study of OX40 agonist ivuxolimab in advanced cancers. The repertoire was sequenced with immunoSEQ multiplex PCR; TCRdb's copy has only in-frame clones and lacks some. The sample shows approximately 57,000 clones, 80% to 90% of them seen only once. Source: CD4+ or CD8+ T cells sorted from blood, taken in a trial of the OX40 agonist ivuxolimab. All receptors come from an adult with an advanced solid tumor such as melanoma, head and neck, liver or kidney cancer.

This chain joins TRBV15 and TRBJ1-3; D may be TRBD1 (5 bases). CDR3 length: 16 amino acids. The V gene's germline CDR1 is LNHNV and CDR2 YYDKDF (reference sequence). The V end was cut by 2 bases, the J end by 0 bases, with 11 bases between. The CDR3 region is CATSRWGENSGNTIYF. CDR3 in DNA: TGTGCCACCAGCAGATGGGGGGAGAACTCTGGAAACACCATATATTTT.

The chain is built from TRBV30 and TRBJ2-1; no definite D call. Between the trimmed V and J ends, which lost 4 bases and 6 bases, there was a span of 10 bases. Germline V gene data show CDR1 as GTSNPN and CDR2 as SVGIG (reference sequence). This CDR3 has 12 amino acids. The CDR3 is CAWNLGGNEQFF. The CDR3 DNA sequence: TGTGCCTGGAATCTAGGCGGCAATGAGCAGTTCTTC. Combining the CDR3 with reference TRBV30 and TRBJ2-1 gives the whole variable domain SQTIHQWPATLVQPVGSPLSLECTVEGTSNPNLYWYRQAAGRGLQLLFYSVGIGQISSEVPQNLSASRPQDRQFILSSKKLLLSDSGFYLCAWNLGGNEQFFGPGTRLTVL.

The chain has TRBV7-9 and TRBJ2-7, with TRBD2 as a possible D gene (6 bases). CDR1 is SEHNR, CDR2 FQNEAQ, per germline (reference sequence). The CDR3 has 14 amino acids. V gave up 6 bases and J gave up 3 bases, with 15 bases separating them. The CDR3, as DNA: TGTGCCAGCAGTCCCTGGGGGGAAAGCTACGAGCAGTACTTC. Its protein is CASSPWGESYEQYF.

The genes are TRBV15 and TRBJ2-3, with 11 bases matching TRBD1. This CDR3 spans 15 amino acids. With 6 bases clipped from V and 5 bases from J, the junction kept 7 bases outside the gene matches. Per germline, CDR1 LNHNV and CDR2 YYDKDF (reference sequence). CDR3 nucleotides: TGTGCCACCAGGACCGGGACAGGGGGTTTAGATACGCAGTATTTT. Protein product: CATRTGTGGLDTQYF.

V usage is TRBV4-3 and J usage is TRBJ2-3, with a tentative D call TRBD2 (6 bases). CDR1 and CDR2 from the germline V gene are LGHNA and YSLEER. Trimming removed 1 base from V and 0 bases from J, with 11 bases in between. CDR3 length: 16 residues. DNA for the CDR3: TGCGCCAGCAGCCAAGGAGGACTACGTAGCACAGATACGCAGTATTTT. Residues: CASSQGGLRSTDTQYF.

The chain employs TRBV4-1 and TRBJ2-5, with D perhaps assigned TRBD1 or TRBD2 (6 bases each). Trimming removed 1 base at V and 2 bases at J, with 14 bases between. The CDR3 spans 16 residues. From germline, CDR1 is MGHRA and CDR2 YSYEKL. For the CDR3, the DNA is TGCGCCAGCAGCCAAGGAGGAGGGGGTCCACAAGAGACCCAGTACTTC. Translation gives CASSQGGGGPQETQYF.

The chain couples TRBV6-4 to TRBJ1-5; D unresolved. This CDR3 region has 13 residues. The V and J ends lost 4 bases and 5 bases respectively, with 9 bases between them. From germline, CDR1 is MRHNA and CDR2 SNTAGT. The CDR3 DNA reads TGTGCCAGCAGTGCGCAAGTAGATCAGCCCCAGCATTTT. Translated: CASSAQVDQPQHF.

The chain combines TRBV28 with TRBJ1-4; D uncertain. The germline CDR1 and CDR2 sequences are MDHEN and SYDVKM. The CDR3 extends over 12 amino acids. V lost 3 bases, J lost 15 bases, and 14 bases lay in between. The CDR3 DNA is TGTGCCAGCAGTTTGGTGACATCTCGGATGTTTTTT. Its translation is CASSLVTSRMFF.

The V and J genes are TRBV10-3 and TRBJ1-2, with 9 bases that match TRBD1. Looked up from germline, CDR1 is ENHRY and CDR2 is SYGVKD. J lost 3 bases, V lost 6 bases, and 8 bases had no gene match. The CDR3 has 15 residues. The CDR3 loop is CAISQGGQGDYGYTF. The CDR3 coding sequence is TGTGCCATCAGCCAAGGGGGACAGGGCGACTATGGCTACACCTTC.

V gene TRBV29-1 combines with J gene TRBJ2-5; D remains ambiguous. This CDR3 is built from 12 residues. Trimming cost V 7 bases and J 5 bases, with 14 bases left between them. Germline V CDR1 and CDR2: SQVTM, ANQGSEA. The CDR3, as DNA: TGCAGCGGCGGCCCTCATTTTGAGACCCAGTACTTC. Its protein product is CSGGPHFETQYF.

This rearrangement joins TRBV9 to TRBJ1-5; no clear D. The V gene lost 2 bases and the J gene lost 0 bases, with 3 bases spanning the gap. CDR1 is SGDLS, CDR2 YYNGEE, per germline. The CDR3 extends over 13 amino acids. CDR3 nucleotide sequence: TGTGCCAGCAGCGTTCATAGCAATCAGCCCCAGCATTTT. This encodes CASSVHSNQPQHF.

The CDR3 sequence is CAISDVSGANVLTF. DNA of the CDR3: TGTGCCATCAGTGATGTCTCTGGGGCCAACGTCCTGACTTTC. The chain employs TRBV10-3 and TRBJ2-6; no reliable D call. Germline CDR1 and CDR2: ENHRY and SYGVKD. The CDR3 extends over 14 amino acids. V lost 3 bases and J lost 0, with 3 bases in between.

The J gene is TRBJ2-5, the V gene TRBV6-5; D possibly corresponds to TRBD1 (7 bases). The CDR3 is 12 amino acids. The V gene lost 8 bases and the J gene lost 5 bases, with 12 bases spanning the gap. The germline V gene has CDR1 MNHEY and CDR2 SVGAGI. CDR3 in amino acids: CASAGQWETQYF. CDR3 DNA: TGTGCCAGCGCGGGACAGTGGGAGACCCAGTACTTC.

V is TRBV10-1 and J is TRBJ1-1; no reliable D call. CDR3 size: 15 residues. Trimming took 0 bases from V and 1 from J, leaving 9 bases between them. Germline values: CDR1 WNHNN, CDR2 SYGVQD (reference sequence). The CDR3 coding sequence is TGCGCCAGCAGTGAGTCGAGGTTAGGGAACACTGAAGCTTTCTTT. Translation: CASSESRLGNTEAFF.